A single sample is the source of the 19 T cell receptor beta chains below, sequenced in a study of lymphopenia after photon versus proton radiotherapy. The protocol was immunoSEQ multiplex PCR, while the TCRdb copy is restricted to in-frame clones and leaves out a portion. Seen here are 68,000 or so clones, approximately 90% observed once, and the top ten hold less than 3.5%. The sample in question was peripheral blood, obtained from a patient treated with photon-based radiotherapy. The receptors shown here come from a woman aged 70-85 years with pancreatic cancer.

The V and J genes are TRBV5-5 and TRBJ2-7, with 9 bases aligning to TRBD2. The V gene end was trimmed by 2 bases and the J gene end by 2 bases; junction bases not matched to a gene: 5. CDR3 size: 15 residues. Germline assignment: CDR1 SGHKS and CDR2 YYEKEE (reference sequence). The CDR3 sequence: CASSFYSGSTYEQYF. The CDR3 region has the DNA TGTGCCAGCAGCTTCTATAGCGGGAGTACCTACGAGCAGTACTTC.

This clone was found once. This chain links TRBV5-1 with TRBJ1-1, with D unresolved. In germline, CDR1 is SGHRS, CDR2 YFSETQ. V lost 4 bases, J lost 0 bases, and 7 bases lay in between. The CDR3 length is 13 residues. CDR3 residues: CASSQKLNTEAFF. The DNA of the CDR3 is TGCGCCAGCAGCCAGAAACTGAACACTGAAGCTTTCTTT. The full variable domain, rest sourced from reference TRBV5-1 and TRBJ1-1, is KAGVTQTPRYLIKTRGQQVTLSCSPISGHRSVSWYQQTPGQGLQFLFEYFSETQRNKGNFPGRFSGRQFSNSRSEMNVSTLELGDSALYLCASSQKLNTEAFFGQGTRLTVV.

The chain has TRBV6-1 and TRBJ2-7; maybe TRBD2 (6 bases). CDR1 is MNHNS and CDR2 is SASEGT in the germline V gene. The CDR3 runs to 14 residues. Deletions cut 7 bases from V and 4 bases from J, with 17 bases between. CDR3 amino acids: CASIGGAPGYEQYF. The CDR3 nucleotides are TGTGCCAGCATTGGAGGGGCGCCGGGGTACGAGCAGTACTTC.

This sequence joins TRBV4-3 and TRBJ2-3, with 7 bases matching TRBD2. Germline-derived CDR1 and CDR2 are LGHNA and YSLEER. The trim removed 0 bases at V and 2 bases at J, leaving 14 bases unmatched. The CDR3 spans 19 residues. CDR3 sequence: CASSQEIGNSGLSTDTQYF. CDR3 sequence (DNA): TGCGCCAGCAGCCAAGAAATAGGGAATAGCGGGCTCTCCACAGATACGCAGTATTTT.

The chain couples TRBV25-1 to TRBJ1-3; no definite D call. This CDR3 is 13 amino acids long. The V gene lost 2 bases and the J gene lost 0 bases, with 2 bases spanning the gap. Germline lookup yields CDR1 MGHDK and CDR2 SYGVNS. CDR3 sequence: CASSERSGNTIYF. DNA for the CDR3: TGTGCCAGCAGTGAACGCTCTGGAAACACCATATATTTT. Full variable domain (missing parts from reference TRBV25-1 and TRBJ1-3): EADIYQTPRYLVIGTGKKITLECSQTMGHDKMYWYQQDPGMELHLIHYSYGVNSTEKGDLSSESTVSRIRTEHFPLTLESARPSHTSQYLCASSERSGNTIYFGEGSWLTVV.

The CDR3 spells CASSLEGAGLETQYF. The CDR3 DNA follows: TGTGCCAGCAGCTTAGAGGGGGCGGGATTAGAGACCCAGTACTTC. The chain uses TRBV11-2 and TRBJ2-5; D assignment may be TRBD1 or TRBD2 (6 bases each). Germline CDR1 and CDR2: SGHAT and FQNNGV. The CDR3 covers 15 residues. V lost 0 bases and J lost 4, with 12 bases in between.

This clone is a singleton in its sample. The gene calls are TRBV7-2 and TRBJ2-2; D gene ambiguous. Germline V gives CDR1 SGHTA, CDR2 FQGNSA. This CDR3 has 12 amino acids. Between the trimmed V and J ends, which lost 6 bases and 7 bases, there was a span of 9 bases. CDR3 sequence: CASRAHNGELFF. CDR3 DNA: TGTGCCAGCAGGGCCCATAACGGGGAGCTGTTTTTT.

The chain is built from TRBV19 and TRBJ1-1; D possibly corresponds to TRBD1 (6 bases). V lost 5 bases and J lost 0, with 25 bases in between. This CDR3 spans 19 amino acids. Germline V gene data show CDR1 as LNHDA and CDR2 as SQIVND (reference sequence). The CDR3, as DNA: TGTGCCAGTAGTCCCATCTCCTGGAGGGGGGGAGGGATGAACACTGAAGCTTTCTTT. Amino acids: CASSPISWRGGGMNTEAFF.

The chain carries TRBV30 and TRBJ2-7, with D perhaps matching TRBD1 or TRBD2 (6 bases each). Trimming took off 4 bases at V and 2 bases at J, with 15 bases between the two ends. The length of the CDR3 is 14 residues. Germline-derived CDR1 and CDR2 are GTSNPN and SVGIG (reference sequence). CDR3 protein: CAWTLGGRPYEQYF. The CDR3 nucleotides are TGTGCCTGGACCCTAGGGGGGCGCCCCTACGAGCAGTACTTC.

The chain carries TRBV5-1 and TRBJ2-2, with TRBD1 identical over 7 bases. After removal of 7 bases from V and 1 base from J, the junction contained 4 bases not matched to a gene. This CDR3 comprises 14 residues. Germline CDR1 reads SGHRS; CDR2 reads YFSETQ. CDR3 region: CASYDRENTGELFF. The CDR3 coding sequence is TGCGCCAGCTATGACAGGGAGAACACCGGGGAGCTGTTTTTT.

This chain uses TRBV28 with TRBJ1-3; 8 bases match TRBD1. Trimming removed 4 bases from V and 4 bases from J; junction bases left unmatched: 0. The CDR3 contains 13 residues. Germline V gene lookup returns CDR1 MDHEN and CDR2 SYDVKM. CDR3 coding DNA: TGTGCCAGCAGTTCAGGGGGCGGAAACACCATATATTTT. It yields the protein CASSSGGGNTIYF.

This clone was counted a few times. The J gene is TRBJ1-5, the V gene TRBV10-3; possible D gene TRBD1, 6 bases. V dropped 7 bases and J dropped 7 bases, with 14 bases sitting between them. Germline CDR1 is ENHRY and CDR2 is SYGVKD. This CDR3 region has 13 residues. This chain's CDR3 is CAIKDGGAQPQHF. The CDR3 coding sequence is TGTGCCATCAAGGACGGGGGGGCCCAGCCCCAGCATTTT.

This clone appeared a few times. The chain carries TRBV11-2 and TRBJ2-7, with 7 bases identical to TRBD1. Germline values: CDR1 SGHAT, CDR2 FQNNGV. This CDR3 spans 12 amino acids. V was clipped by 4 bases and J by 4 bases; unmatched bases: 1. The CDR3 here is CASSSTGYEQYF. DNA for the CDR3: TGTGCCAGCAGCTCGACAGGGTACGAGCAGTACTTC.

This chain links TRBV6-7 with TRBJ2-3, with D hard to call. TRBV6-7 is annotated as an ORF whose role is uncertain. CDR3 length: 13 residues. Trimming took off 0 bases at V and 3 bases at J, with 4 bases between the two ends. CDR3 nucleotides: TGTGCCAGCAGTTACTCCAGTACAGATACGCAGTATTTT. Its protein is CASSYSSTDTQYF.

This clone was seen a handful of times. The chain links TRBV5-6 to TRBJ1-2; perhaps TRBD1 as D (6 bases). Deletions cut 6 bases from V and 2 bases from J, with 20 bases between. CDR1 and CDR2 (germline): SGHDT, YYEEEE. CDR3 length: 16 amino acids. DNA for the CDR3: TGTGCCAGCACCCTACAGGGAGGAGGATTAAACTATGGCTACACCTTC. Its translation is CASTLQGGGLNYGYTF.

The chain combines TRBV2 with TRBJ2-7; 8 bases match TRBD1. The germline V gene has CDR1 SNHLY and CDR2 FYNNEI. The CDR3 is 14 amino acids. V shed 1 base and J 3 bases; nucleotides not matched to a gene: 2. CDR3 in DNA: TGTGCCAGCAGTGAAGAGACAGGGGTCTACGAGCAGTACTTC. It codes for CASSEETGVYEQYF.

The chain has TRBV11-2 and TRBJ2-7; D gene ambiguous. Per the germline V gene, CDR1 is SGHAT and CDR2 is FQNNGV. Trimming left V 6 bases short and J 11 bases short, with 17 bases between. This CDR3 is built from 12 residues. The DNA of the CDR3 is TGTGCCAGCAGTTCGAACTTTCAGAGGAAGTACTTC. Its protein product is CASSSNFQRKYF.

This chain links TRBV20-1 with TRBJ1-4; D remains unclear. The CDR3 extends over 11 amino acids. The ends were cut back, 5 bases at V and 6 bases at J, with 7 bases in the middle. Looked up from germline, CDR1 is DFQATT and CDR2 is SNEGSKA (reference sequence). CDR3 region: CSAGGDEKLFF. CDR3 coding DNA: TGCAGTGCTGGCGGGGATGAAAAACTGTTTTTT.

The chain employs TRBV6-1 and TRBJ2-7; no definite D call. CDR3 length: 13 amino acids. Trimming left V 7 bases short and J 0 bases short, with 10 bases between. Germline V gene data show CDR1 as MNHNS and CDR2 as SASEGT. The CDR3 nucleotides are TGTGCCAGCACTCTGGGAAGCTCCTACGAGCAGTACTTC. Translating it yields CASTLGSSYEQYF.